A selection of T cell receptor beta chains follows, all from one sample in a study of regulatory T cells in long-lasting Graves disease. TCRdb re-called the multiplex PCR reads through MiXCR, storing one row per CDR3 protein. Of 600,000 to 850,000 distinct CDR3 sequences in the sample, about 30% were seen once. Sequenced here: peripheral blood mononuclear cells (PBMCs), sampled when the disease was refractory, from a patient treated with antithyroid drugs. The source is a female donor with Graves disease. Each CDR3 is given with its conserved first and last residue. The D gene is left open where the match is weak. Not every row has a clone size; where given, it reads once, few, many or a size class.

abundance	d_gene	j_gene	v_gene	CDR3aa	CDR3nt
once	.	TRBJ1-2	TRBV19	CASSSGRGVNYGYTF	TGTGCCAGTAGTTCTGGCAGGGGCGTGAACTATGGCTACACCTTC
.	.	TRBJ1-1	TRBV6-1	CASRPTESNTEAFF	TGTGCCAGCAGACCGACAGAGTCGAACACTGAAGCTTTCTTT
.	TRBD1	TRBJ1-1	TRBV3-1	CASSVGTGVALDTEAFF	TGTGCCAGCAGCGTAGGGACAGGGGTCGCATTAGACACTGAAGCTTTCTTT
many	.	TRBJ2-7	TRBV11-2	CASSLSREQYF	TGTGCCAGCAGCCTAAGTAGGGAGCAGTACTTC
few	TRBD1	TRBJ1-1	TRBV10-2	CASSDGTVNTEAFF	TGCGCCAGCAGCGATGGGACAGTGAACACTGAAGCTTTCTTT
.	TRBD1	TRBJ2-7	TRBV7-3	CASSYRDRGVGEQYF	TGTGCCAGCAGCTACCGGGACAGGGGTGTAGGAGAGCAGTACTTC
.	.	TRBJ2-2	TRBV2	CASSEIQRGELFF	TGTGCCAGCAGTGAAATTCAGCGCGGGGAGCTGTTTTTT
few	TRBD1	TRBJ2-7	TRBV7-8	CASSGTGPYEQYF	TGTGCCAGCAGCGGGACAGGGCCCTACGAGCAGTACTTC
.	.	TRBJ1-5	TRBV19	CASSTRDGSPNQPQHF	TGTGCCAGTAGTACCAGGGACGGCTCCCCCAATCAGCCCCAGCATTTT
.	.	TRBJ1-1	TRBV12-5	CASGLLAGTEAFF	TGTGCTAGTGGTTTGTTGGCAGGGACTGAAGCTTTCTTT
.	.	TRBJ1-2	TRBV5-4	CASSSAYPQGDYTF	TGTGCCAGCAGCTCCGCATACCCACAGGGAGACTACACCTTC
.	.	TRBJ1-2	TRBV20-1	CSATTAQGLNYGYTF	TGCAGTGCCACTACCGCGCAGGGCCTTAACTATGGCTACACCTTC
many	.	TRBJ1-6	TRBV6-1	CASREGRNYNSPLHF	TGTGCCAGCAGGGAGGGGCGAAATTATAATTCACCCCTCCACTTT
.	.	TRBJ2-7	TRBV5-4	CASSPRADYEQYF	TGTGCCAGCAGCCCAAGGGCGGACTACGAGCAGTACTTC
.	TRBD2	TRBJ2-5	TRBV6-5	CASSYTGTSGERETQYF	TGTGCCAGCAGTTACACTGGGACTAGCGGAGAGAGGGAGACCCAGTACTTC
.	.	TRBJ1-5	TRBV6-1	CASTLGGSQPQHF	TGTGCCAGCACCCTGGGGGGTTCTCAGCCCCAGCATTTT
.	.	TRBJ1-5	TRBV7-2	CASSLVGEQPQHF	TGTGCCAGCAGCTTGGTTGGTGAACAGCCCCAGCATTTT
.	.	TRBJ2-7	TRBV6-5	CASSYLTGVRFSSKISYEQYF	TGTGCCAGCAGTTACCTCACAGGTGTTCGGTTCTCGTCCAAGATCTCCTACGAGCAGTACTTC
many	TRBD1	TRBJ1-1	TRBV12-3/TRBV12-4	CATHRGNTEAFF	TGTGCCACACACAGGGGGAACACTGAAGCTTTCTTT
few	.	TRBJ2-5	TRBV20-1	CSARWGAGETQYF	TGCAGTGCTAGGTGGGGGGCAGGGGAGACCCAGTACTTC
.	.	TRBJ1-5	TRBV5-1	CASSLVGEGQPQHF	TGCGCCAGCAGCTTGGTGGGGGAAGGTCAGCCCCAGCATTTT
.	.	TRBJ1-3	TRBV7-9	CASSSRRRGAAFSGNTIYF	TGTGCCAGCAGCTCACGGCGGAGGGGGGCAGCTTTCTCTGGAAACACCATATATTTT
.	.	TRBJ1-2	TRBV4-1	CASSQVPDSHNSHTF	TGCGCCAGCAGCCAAGTACCGGATTCCCATAACTCCCACACCTTC
few	TRBD1	TRBJ1-3	TRBV11-1	CASSRPGQGATIYF	TGTGCCAGCAGCCGACCGGGACAGGGAGCCACCATATATTTT
.	.	TRBJ2-5	TRBV29-1	CSVSASNRETQYF	TGCAGCGTTAGCGCGAGCAATCGGGAGACCCAGTACTTC
.	.	TRBJ2-2	TRBV7-9	CASSSDRSTGELFF	TGTGCCAGCAGCTCCGACAGGTCCACCGGGGAGCTGTTTTTT
few	.	TRBJ1-6	TRBV12-5	CASGLLSSPNSPLHF	TGTGCTAGTGGTTTGCTGTCCAGCCCTAATTCACCCCTCCACTTT
many	.	TRBJ1-5	TRBV5-6	CASSLTGRDQPQHF	TGTGCCAGCAGCTTGACAGGGAGGGATCAGCCCCAGCATTTT
many	TRBD1	TRBJ1-2	TRBV28	CASGTVSHYGYTF	TGTGCCAGCGGGACAGTGTCTCACTATGGCTACACCTTC
.	TRBD1	TRBJ1-2	TRBV11-2	CASSYPGQGDYGYTF	TGTGCCAGCAGTTACCCGGGACAGGGGGACTATGGCTACACCTTC
few	.	TRBJ2-5	TRBV13	CASSLGPTKETQYF	TGTGCCAGCAGCTTAGGCCCTACAAAAGAGACCCAGTACTTC
.	.	TRBJ2-5	TRBV5-1	CASSFRRETQYF	TGCGCCAGCAGCTTCCGACGGGAGACCCAGTACTTC
.	.	TRBJ1-4	TRBV7-9	CASSLATAREKLFF	TGTGCCAGCAGCTTAGCGACTGCGAGGGAAAAACTGTTTTTT
many	.	TRBJ1-2	TRBV12-3/TRBV12-4	CASTSPGGRGYTF	TGTGCCAGCACCTCCCCGGGGGGTAGGGGCTACACCTTC
.	TRBD1	TRBJ1-1	TRBV2	CASKRTGGNTEAFF	TGTGCCAGCAAGAGAACAGGGGGGAACACTGAAGCTTTCTTT
.	.	TRBJ2-7	TRBV6-1	CASRRLPAGPYYEQYF	TGTGCCAGCAGACGCCTCCCGGCAGGGCCATACTACGAGCAGTACTTC
.	TRBD2	TRBJ2-7	TRBV20-1	CSAAGTSLFYEQYF	TGCAGTGCCGCCGGGACTAGCCTTTTCTACGAGCAGTACTTC
many	TRBD2	TRBJ2-7	TRBV6-2/TRBV6-3	CASSMTSGRAVYEQYF	TGTGCCAGCAGTATGACTAGCGGGAGGGCCGTCTACGAGCAGTACTTC
.	.	TRBJ1-2	TRBV20-1	CSASPGPNYGYTF	TGCAGTGCTAGTCCGGGCCCAAACTATGGCTACACCTTC
few	.	TRBJ1-4	TRBV5-1	CASRLTSTNEKLFF	TGCGCCAGCAGACTGACATCAACTAATGAAAAACTGTTTTTT
.	.	TRBJ1-2	TRBV6-2/TRBV6-3	CASSYDRQPTNYGYTF	TGTGCCAGCAGTTACGACCGGCAGCCCACTAACTATGGCTACACCTTC
many	.	TRBJ1-2	TRBV10-3	CAIKEERNYGYTF	TGTGCCATCAAGGAGGAGAGAAACTATGGCTACACCTTC
many	.	TRBJ2-7	TRBV12-3/TRBV12-4	CASSFAGTGYEQYF	TGTGCCAGCAGTTTCGCCGGGACGGGTTACGAGCAGTACTTC
.	TRBD1	TRBJ1-5	TRBV28	CASQQGPVMSPQHF	TGTGCCAGCCAACAGGGGCCGGTAATGTCGCCCCAGCATTTT
.	.	TRBJ1-1	TRBV29-1	CSVEETDTEAFF	TGCAGCGTTGAAGAGACAGACACTGAAGCTTTCTTT
.	.	TRBJ2-3	TRBV6-2/TRBV6-3	CASRPTDSTDTQYF	TGTGCCAGCAGGCCTACGGACAGCACAGATACGCAGTATTTT
.	.	TRBJ1-6	TRBV6-2/TRBV6-3	CASSYSAGSFSPLHF	TGTGCCAGCAGTTACTCGGCAGGGTCATTTTCACCCCTCCACTTT
.	TRBD1	TRBJ1-2	TRBV25-1	CASSDAEDRGTYGYTF	TGTGCCAGCAGTGATGCTGAGGACAGGGGCACCTATGGCTACACCTTC
.	TRBD1	TRBJ1-1	TRBV24-1	CATSELGTGGVNTEAFF	TGTGCCACCAGTGAGCTTGGGACAGGGGGCGTGAACACTGAAGCTTTCTTT
.	.	TRBJ1-1	TRBV6-2/TRBV6-3	CASRTTGILEAFF	TGTGCCAGCAGGACGACTGGGATCCTTGAAGCTTTCTTT
many	TRBD1	TRBJ1-5	TRBV11-2	CASSSGTVSNQPQHF	TGTGCCAGCAGCTCGGGGACAGTCAGCAATCAGCCCCAGCATTTT
many	.	TRBJ1-1	TRBV11-2	CASRSGVNTGTEAFF	TGTGCCAGCAGATCGGGGGTTAATACAGGGACTGAAGCTTTCTTT
many	TRBD1	TRBJ1-1	TRBV12-3/TRBV12-4	CASSADRGGWNTEAFF	TGTGCCAGCAGTGCGGACAGGGGGGGATGGAACACTGAAGCTTTCTTT
.	TRBD1	TRBJ1-4	TRBV3-1	CASSQVGQGEEKLFF	TGTGCCAGCAGCCAAGTAGGGCAGGGGGAAGAAAAACTGTTTTTT
.	.	TRBJ2-5	TRBV10-3	CAISAGQEQTQYF	TGTGCCATCAGCGCGGGACAAGAACAGACCCAGTACTTC